This T cell receptor (beta chain) is drawn from a study of blood T cell repertoires in COVID-19. On the study more broadly: Acute-phase and convalescent COVID-19 samples originated in the United States, Italy and Spain. The cDNA or gDNA used as material had been derived from T cells, B-cell-depleted T cells, or PBMCs.

The CDR3 totals 14 residues. Germline V gene sequence: CDR1 SGHTS, CDR2 YDEGEE. J was trimmed by 1 base and V by 4 bases; bases with no gene match: 3. Authors' methods: Cell counts per sample came from amplifying reference gene primers. Assay: immunoSEQ multiplex PCR; the TCRdb copy retains only in-frame clones and omits some. V, J and clone size reflect that table, while D and trimming were determined from the DNA. The table records some 130,000 clones, 84% of them present only once. This clone was counted between two and nine times. Distinct nucleotide sequences in the sample also encode this CDR3. This rearrangement joins TRBV5-8 to TRBJ2-5, with TRBD1 identical over 8 bases. The TCR sequence derives from a man aged 60 to 75 with acute or convalescent COVID-19. What was sequenced was peripheral blood. CDR3 sequence: CASSPGQGQETQYF. As DNA, the CDR3 is TGTGCCAGCAGCCCTGGACAGGGCCAAGAGACCCAGTACTTC.